This entry lists 26 T cell receptor beta chains sequenced from one sample in a study of blood T cell repertoires in COVID-19. Method: immunoSEQ multiplex PCR; TCRdb's copy keeps in-frame clones and lacks some. The sample shows 100,000 to 150,000 clones, about 80% of them seen only once. The sequenced sample consisted of peripheral blood. The receptors shown here come from a woman between 45 and 60 years old with acute or convalescent COVID-19.

This sequence joins TRBV5-4 and TRBJ2-7; the D is unclear. The V end was cut by 4 bases, the J end by 3 bases, with 11 bases between. CDR1 is SGHNT and CDR2 is YYREEE in the germline V gene (reference sequence). The CDR3 has 13 amino acids. Written as DNA, the CDR3 is TGTGCCAGCAGCAGAGGTCCGGACTACGAGCAGTACTTC. It translates to CASSRGPDYEQYF.

The chain recombines TRBV10-3 with TRBJ2-1; weak D call: TRBD1 (6 bases). The CDR3 extends over 14 amino acids. Germline V gives CDR1 ENHRY, CDR2 SYGVKD. V was trimmed by 0 bases and J by 7 bases, leaving 10 bases between them. The CDR3 DNA reads TGTGCCATCAGTGAGTCCCAGGGGCCAAATGAGCAGTTCTTC. It encodes CAISESQGPNEQFF.

The genes are TRBV7-9 and TRBJ2-7; 7 positions match TRBD1. This CDR3 region has 15 residues. Germline CDR1 reads SEHNR; CDR2 reads FQNEAQ (reference sequence). After removal of 1 base from V and 4 bases from J, the junction contained 7 bases not matched to a gene. In DNA form, the CDR3 reads TGTGCCAGCAGCTTAGAAGGGGGCAGGGGATACGAGCAGTACTTC. It is translated as CASSLEGGRGYEQYF.

The V gene is TRBV7-9, the J gene TRBJ2-1; D perhaps matches TRBD2 (6 bases). CDR1 SEHNR and CDR2 FQNEAQ come from the germline V gene (reference sequence). CDR3 length: 16 residues. V was pared by 2 bases and J by 4 bases, with 15 bases between. The CDR3 nucleotides read TGTGCCAGCAGCTTATTTCCCTCCGGGACTTACAATGAGCAGTTCTTC. This sequence encodes CASSLFPSGTYNEQFF.

The V call is TRBV14, the J call TRBJ2-7, with 9 bases aligning to TRBD2. J lost 0 bases, V lost 2 bases, and 2 bases had no gene match. Germline-derived CDR1 and CDR2 are SGHDN and FVKESK. The CDR3 consists of 15 residues. This CDR3 reads CASSQSGGHSYEQYF. The CDR3 coding sequence is TGTGCCAGCAGCCAAAGCGGGGGGCACTCCTACGAGCAGTACTTC.

The chain couples TRBV5-4 to TRBJ2-7, with TRBD2 identical over 7 bases. The CDR3 spans 14 residues. V lost 1 base to trimming and J lost 6 bases; unmatched junction nucleotides: 7. CDR1 is SGHNT, CDR2 YYREEE, per germline (reference sequence). The DNA of the CDR3 is TGTGCCAGCAGCTTGTGGGGGGGAAGGATCGAGCAGTACTTC. Translated, it gives CASSLWGGRIEQYF.

The chain has TRBV19 and TRBJ1-5; 8 bases are a match to TRBD1. Germline V gene sequence: CDR1 LNHDA, CDR2 SQIVND (reference sequence). V dropped 6 bases and J dropped 5; count of bases not matched to a gene: 3. The CDR3 consists of 13 residues. CDR3 DNA sequence: TGTGCCAGTAGCGGACAGGGATATCAGCCCCAGCATTTT. It yields the protein CASSGQGYQPQHF.

The chain carries TRBV10-3 and TRBJ2-1; 12 nucleotides line up with TRBD2. Germline CDR1 is ENHRY and CDR2 is SYGVKD. The V gene end was trimmed by 10 bases and the J gene end by 1 base; junction bases not matched to a gene: 11. The CDR3 is 17 residues long. The CDR3 region is CATKTSGGHRSYNEQFF. DNA for the CDR3: TGTGCCACCAAGACTAGCGGGGGCCACCGGTCCTACAATGAGCAGTTCTTC.

This chain connects TRBV21-1 to TRBJ1-4. TRBV21-1 is classified as a pseudogene. This CDR3 is 14 amino acids long. The CDR3 DNA is TGTGCCAGCAGCAATCACCGGGGGAATGAAAAACTGTTTTTT. Residues: CASSNHRGNEKLFF.

This sequence joins TRBV10-3 and TRBJ2-6; TRBD2 is a possible D gene (6 bases). Germline V lookup: CDR1 ENHRY, CDR2 SYGVKD. V lost 6 bases, J lost 0 bases, and 15 bases lay in between. The CDR3 sequence is 17 residues long. The CDR3 is CAIRSSGAVSGANVLTF. The CDR3 bases are TGTGCCATCAGGTCCTCGGGAGCCGTCTCTGGGGCCAACGTCCTGACTTTC.

The chain carries TRBV12-2 and TRBJ2-7; the table's D call of TRBD2 was not tested on the DNA. TRBV12-2 is a pseudogene locus. This CDR3 has 20 amino acids. The CDR3 region has the DNA TGTGCAAGTCGCTCCAGCCTTCCTAGCGGATCTTTCCTATCGTCCTACGAGCAGTACTTC. Protein sequence: CASRSSLPSGSFLSSYEQYF.

The gene calls are TRBV28 and TRBJ2-7; TRBD1 might be the D (6 bases). Germline values: CDR1 MDHEN, CDR2 SYDVKM. This CDR3 is built from 17 residues. V was shortened by 5 bases and J by 3 bases, with 23 bases between the two germline ends. Here the CDR3 reads CASSPPTYRDTLYEQYF. In nucleotides, the CDR3 is TGTGCCAGCAGTCCACCCACATACAGGGATACGCTCTACGAGCAGTACTTC. The full variable domain, completed using reference TRBV28 and TRBJ2-7, is DVKVTQSSRYLVKRTGEKVFLECVQDMDHENMFWYRQDPGLGLRLIYFSYDVKMKEKGDIPEGYSVSREKKERFSLILESASTNQTSMYLCASSPPTYRDTLYEQYFGPGTRLTVT.

The chain combines TRBV6-5 with TRBJ2-3; D is possibly TRBD2 (6 bases). The germline V and J ends were trimmed by 6 bases and 3 bases, with 13 bases remaining between them. This CDR3 spans 14 amino acids. CDR1 MNHEY and CDR2 SVGAGI come from the germline V gene. CDR3 nucleotide sequence: TGTGCCAGCAGGGGGGGAGACTATACAGATACGCAGTATTTT. Protein product: CASRGGDYTDTQYF.

This clone was observed a few times. The chain's CDR3 is CASSETGGLNSPLHF. For the CDR3, the DNA is TGTGCCAGCAGCGAGACAGGGGGACTCAATTCACCCCTCCACTTT. V usage is TRBV7-3 and J usage is TRBJ1-6, with 9 bases aligning to TRBD1. Germline CDR1 and CDR2: SGHTA and FQGTGA. CDR3 length equals 15 residues. V was pared by 5 bases and J by 7 bases, with 6 bases of the junction left unmatched.

Comment on this clone: At one of its ends the junction is not consistent with the germline gene, which may arise from a read error. The genes are TRBV3-1 (or the pseudogene TRBV3-2) and TRBJ2-3, with 14 bases fitting TRBD2. This CDR3 spans 16 amino acids. The germline V gene encodes CDR1 LGHDT and CDR2 YNNKEL (reference sequence). CDR3 sequence (DNA): TGTGCCAGCAGCCAAAGACAGGGACTAGCGGGGGACCGGAGGAATTTT. Encoded protein: CASSQRQGLAGDRRNF.

The V call is TRBV28, the J call TRBJ2-1; 7 positions match TRBD2. The ends lost 10 bases at V and 10 bases at J; junction bases unmatched: 28. Germline V gene sequence: CDR1 MDHEN, CDR2 SYDVKM. The CDR3 is made up of 18 amino acids. CDR3 DNA: TGTGCCACGCGGGCGGGGTCCAGCGGGAAGAGGGAGGCAGGCGAGCAGTTCTTC. It encodes CATRAGSSGKREAGEQFF. The full variable domain, its missing parts supplied by reference TRBV28 and TRBJ2-1, is DVKVTQSSRYLVKRTGEKVFLECVQDMDHENMFWYRQDPGLGLRLIYFSYDVKMKEKGDIPEGYSVSREKKERFSLILESASTNQTSMYLCATRAGSSGKREAGEQFFGPGTRLTVL.

This rearrangement joins TRBV2 to TRBJ2-2; maybe TRBD1 (5 bases). The germline gives CDR1 SNHLY, CDR2 FYNNEI. V was clipped by 6 bases and J by 6 bases, with 11 bases between them. The length of the CDR3 is 13 residues. CDR3 region: CASSQGRSGELFF. Here the CDR3 DNA reads TGTGCCAGCAGCCAGGGCCGATCCGGGGAGCTGTTTTTT. Full variable domain (remainder filled in from reference TRBV2 and TRBJ2-2): EPEVTQTPSHQVTQMGQEVILRCVPISNHLYFYWYRQILGQKVEFLVSFYNNEISEKSEIFDDQFSVERPDGSNFTLKIRSTKLEDSAMYFCASSQGRSGELFFGEGSRLTVL.

This chain uses TRBV12-3 or TRBV12-4 with TRBJ1-1; 9 bases are shared with TRBD1. The CDR3 runs 13 residues. V lost 6 bases, J lost 10 bases, and 9 bases stayed unmatched. Here the CDR3 reads CASRRDREGRAFF. CDR3 DNA: TGTGCCAGCAGGCGGGACAGGGAGGGTCGAGCTTTCTTT.

This clone was recorded once. The genes are TRBV6-5 and TRBJ1-1; D not resolved. Germline CDR1 is MNHEY and CDR2 is SVGAGI. Trimming pared 0 bases from V and 4 bases from J, leaving 12 bases between. The CDR3 contains 15 residues. This CDR3 is CASSYSFGEGTEAFF. CDR3 nucleotides: TGTGCCAGCAGTTACTCGTTTGGGGAGGGCACTGAAGCTTTCTTT.

This clone was seen just once. This rearrangement joins TRBV3-1 (or the pseudogene TRBV3-2) to TRBJ1-6; perhaps TRBD1 as D (6 bases). This CDR3 comprises 14 residues. With 5 bases removed from V and 5 bases from J, the gap between germline ends came to 10 bases. Germline CDR1 is LGHDT and CDR2 is YNNKEL (reference sequence). CDR3 nucleotide sequence: TGTGCCAGCAGCGCACAGGGAAATAATTCACCCCTCCACTTT. It translates to CASSAQGNNSPLHF.

About this clone: Germline and junction disagree at one end, which may indicate a read error. The V gene is TRBV3-1 (or the pseudogene TRBV3-2), the J gene TRBJ1-2, with D maybe TRBD1 (5 bases). The CDR3 sequence is 15 residues long. In germline, CDR1 is LGHDT, CDR2 YNNKEL (reference sequence). CDR3 sequence reads: CASSSRDGGDYGYTF. The CDR3 coding sequence is TGTGCCAGCAGCAGTCGGGACGGGGGGGACTATGGCTATACCTTC.

The rearrangement joins TRBV27 to TRBJ2-7, with 8 bases that match TRBD2. Germline V gives CDR1 MNHEY, CDR2 SMNVEV (reference sequence). The CDR3 has 14 residues. V lost 3 bases, J lost 7 bases, and 8 bases stayed unmatched. The CDR3 loop reads CASSFLGTSREQYF. CDR3 DNA: TGTGCCAGCAGTTTCTTGGGGACTAGTCGTGAGCAGTACTTC.

The rearrangement uses TRBV14 and TRBJ1-1; D possibly corresponds to TRBD1 (5 bases). The germline V and J ends were trimmed by 1 base and 9 bases, with 18 bases remaining between them. The germline gives CDR1 SGHDN, CDR2 FVKESK. The CDR3 runs to 15 residues. The CDR3 here is CASSQGRVSEGKAFF. The CDR3 DNA sequence: TGTGCCAGCAGCCAAGGAAGGGTGTCGGAGGGGAAAGCTTTCTTT.

V and J are TRBV18 and TRBJ2-5; 8 positions agree with TRBD1. V lost 2 bases and J lost 5; bases outside the gene matches: 7. This CDR3 spans 15 amino acids. The V gene's germline CDR1 is KGHSH and CDR2 LQKENI. This CDR3 reads CASSPRTGSFETQYF. As DNA, the CDR3 is TGTGCCAGCTCACCAAGGACAGGGAGTTTTGAGACCCAGTACTTC.

This clone was found once. The chain joins TRBV3-1 (or the pseudogene TRBV3-2) to TRBJ1-2, with a weak D call TRBD1 (6 bases). The germline V and J ends were trimmed by 4 bases and 8 bases, with 17 bases remaining between them. Germline CDR1 and CDR2: LGHDT and YNNKEL (reference sequence). The length of the CDR3 is 14 residues. The CDR3 coding sequence is TGTGCCAGCAGCCGCACTGGGGGGGCGGAAGGCTACACCTTC. Its translation is CASSRTGGAEGYTF.

V usage is TRBV12-2 and J usage is TRBJ2-7; whether TRBD2, the table's D call, matches the DNA was not checked. TRBV12-2 is labeled a pseudogene. The CDR3 is made up of 15 amino acids. CDR3 region: CASRFSKGGFYEQYF. The CDR3 coding sequence is TGTGCAAGTCGCTTTAGTAAGGGAGGCTTCTACGAGCAGTACTTC.